The rows below give T cell receptor beta chains drawn from one sample of a study of Ad26.COV2.S vaccination and SARS-CoV-2 variants. Using immunoSEQ multiplex PCR, the repertoire was profiled, and TCRdb retains in-frame clones only, with some absent. Of around 300,000 clones in the sample, roughly 90% were seen once. This sample comprised peripheral blood, obtained in a trial of Ad26.COV2.S vaccine versus placebo. These receptors were taken from a person between 18 and 65 years old who received the Ad26.COV2.S COVID-19 vaccine or a placebo. CDR3s include the opening cysteine and the closing phenylalanine or tryptophan. Fields, in order: J gene, D gene, clone size, V gene, CDR3 DNA, CDR3 protein. A D gene is named only where the DNA matches it firmly. Rows give clone size only sometimes, using once, few, many, or a class for an expanded clone.

>TRBJ2-2|-|-|TRBV3-1/TRBV3-2
TGTGCCAGCAGGCCTACAGGGGAGGACACCGGGGAGCTGTTTTTT
CASRPTGEDTGELFF
>TRBJ2-5|-|few|TRBV25-1
TGTGCCAGCAGTGACCCCAGAGGCCAGGGGGAGACCCAGTACTTC
CASSDPRGQGETQYF
>TRBJ1-2|-|-|TRBV11-2
TGTGCCAGCAGCTTAGTGTGGGACGTACGGGCTAACTATGGCTACACCTTC
CASSLVWDVRANYGYTF
>TRBJ2-1|-|-|TRBV7-9
TGTGCCAGCAGCCTCTCCCATGAGCAGTTCTTC
CASSLSHEQFF
>TRBJ2-4|TRBD1|-|TRBV7-9
TGTGCCAGCAGCCAAAACCGGGACAGGGGCCTCCTAGCCAAAAACATTCAGTACTTC
CASSQNRDRGLLAKNIQYF
>TRBJ2-1|-|-|TRBV6-2/TRBV6-3
TGTGCCAGCAGTTACTCGGACTACAATGAGCAGTTCTTC
CASSYSDYNEQFF
>TRBJ2-7|TRBD1|-|TRBV10-3
TGTGCCATCAGGAAATCTTCCGGGACAGGGGGCTTCGAGCAGTACTTC
CAIRKSSGTGGFEQYF
>TRBJ1-2|-|few|TRBV28
TGTGCCAGCAGTTTAAATGGCTACACCTTC
CASSLNGYTF
>TRBJ1-5|-|-|TRBV5-6
TGTGCCAGCAGCTTGTGGGCCCAGGGTGGTTATGATGGCAATCAGCCCCAGCATTTT
CASSLWAQGGYDGNQPQHF
>TRBJ1-3|-|few|TRBV19
TGTGCCAGCGGGCCGTTATTTGGAAACACCATATATTTT
CASGPLFGNTIYF
>TRBJ1-5|-|-|TRBV19
TGTGCCAGTAAAAGATGGGGGGGCGATAATCAGCCCCAGCATTTT
CASKRWGGDNQPQHF
>TRBJ1-5|-|-|TRBV11-2
TGTGCCAGCAGCCCGGGGAGCAATCAGCCCCAGCATTTT
CASSPGSNQPQHF
>TRBJ1-1|TRBD1|-|TRBV5-6
TGTGCCAGCAGCTGGGGACAGACAATGAACACTGAAGCTTTCTTT
CASSWGQTMNTEAFF
>TRBJ2-3|TRBD2|-|TRBV2
TGTGCCAGTAGCGGGGGGGTCCCCACAGATACGCAGTATTTT
CASSGGVPTDTQYF
>TRBJ1-1|TRBD1|-|TRBV19
TGTGCCAGTAGTAGAGGACAGGGGTTGGCTGAAGCTTTCTTT
CASSRGQGLAEAFF
>TRBJ2-3|TRBD1|-|TRBV19
TGTGCCAGTAGTATACAGGACAGGATAACAGATACGCAGTATTTT
CASSIQDRITDTQYF
>TRBJ2-6|TRBD1|-|TRBV5-4
TGTGCCAGCAGCTTACCCACAGGGGCCGCTGGGGCCAACGTCCTGACTTTC
CASSLPTGAAGANVLTF
>TRBJ2-2|-|once|TRBV7-3
TGTGCCAGCACCCCTAGGCACACGAACACCGGGGAGCTGTTTTTT
CASTPRHTNTGELFF
>TRBJ2-7|-|-|TRBV9
TGTGCCAGCAGCGTAGCCAACGAAAACGAGCAGTACTTC
CASSVANENEQYF
>TRBJ2-7|TRBD1|-|TRBV6-1
TGTGCCAGCAGTGATCAAAGGGGGCGCGAGCAGTACTTC
CASSDQRGREQYF
>TRBJ1-3|-|-|TRBV29-1
TGCAGCGTTTCCGCGGAGGGAAACACCATATATTTT
CSVSAEGNTIYF
>TRBJ2-3|-|-|TRBV4-3
TGCGCCAGCAGCCAAGCCCCACGCTATACGCAGTATTTT
CASSQAPRYTQYF
>TRBJ1-5|-|-|TRBV10-3
TGTGCCATCAGTGGCGAAGCCCGCAATCAGCCCCAGCATTTT
CAISGEARNQPQHF
>TRBJ2-7|-|-|TRBV20-1
TGCAGTGCTAGTATAGCCGCGGTCGTGGACGAGCAGTACTTC
CSASIAAVVDEQYF